This T cell receptor (beta chain) was identified during a study of T cells after yellow fever vaccination. Looking at the study overall: The authors prepared low-cell-number fractions using SMART-Seq v4 Ultra Low Input. Study-level findings and limits: Sorted repertoires could include abundant contaminating clonotypes from bulk cells. Among primary-vaccination clones, most reappeared after the booster, at about 95% for CD4 and more than 85% for CD8.

5'RACE template switching produced TCR cDNA carrying a universal primer site and UMIs. TCRdb re-derived calls from the 5' RACE reads in MiXCR, one entry per CDR3 protein. The sample holds some 320,000 distinct CDR3 sequences, around a tenth seen once. This clonotype was detected only a few times. As yet, its antigen is unknown. The source of this sequence is a young man who received the YFV17D yellow fever vaccine. Sequenced here: CD4+ T cells sorted from PBMCs, sampled 45 days after the yellow fever booster vaccination.

CDR3 sequence (DNA): TGCGCCAGCAGCTCCCAGACAGAGGGAGGGGATACGCAGTATTTT. This gives the protein CASSSQTEGGDTQYF. The J gene is TRBJ2-3, the V gene TRBV5-1, with 7 nucleotides matching TRBD2. Unmatched junction bases numbered 10, after V lost 3 bases and J lost 6 bases. The CDR3 loop spans 15 amino acids. The germline V gene has CDR1 SGHRS and CDR2 YFSETQ.